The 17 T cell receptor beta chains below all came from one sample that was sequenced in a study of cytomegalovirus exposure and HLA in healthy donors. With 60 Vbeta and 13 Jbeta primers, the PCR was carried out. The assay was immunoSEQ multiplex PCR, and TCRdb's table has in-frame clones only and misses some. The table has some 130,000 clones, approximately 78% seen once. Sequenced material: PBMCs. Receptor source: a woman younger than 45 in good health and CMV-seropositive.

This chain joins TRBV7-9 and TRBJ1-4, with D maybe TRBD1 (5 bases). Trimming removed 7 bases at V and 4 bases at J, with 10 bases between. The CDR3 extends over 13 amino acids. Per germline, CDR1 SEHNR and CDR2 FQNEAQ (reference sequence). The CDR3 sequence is CASKTGYNEKLFF. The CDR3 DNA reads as TGTGCCAGCAAAACAGGCTATAATGAAAAACTGTTTTTT.

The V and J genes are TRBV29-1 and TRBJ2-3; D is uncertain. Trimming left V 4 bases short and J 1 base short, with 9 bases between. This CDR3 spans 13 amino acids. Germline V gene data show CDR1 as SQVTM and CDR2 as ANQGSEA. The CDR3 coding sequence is TGCAGCGTTGTAGCCCCGGGCACAGATACGCAGTATTTT. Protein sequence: CSVVAPGTDTQYF.

CDR3 sequence reads: CASSRRASNQPQHF. The CDR3 coding sequence is TGTGCCAGCAGCCGCAGGGCTAGCAATCAGCCCCAGCATTTT. The genes are TRBV28 and TRBJ1-5; maybe TRBD1 (5 bases). This CDR3 is 14 amino acids long. V was shortened by 6 bases and J by 0 bases, with 9 bases between the two germline ends. The germline V gene has CDR1 MDHEN and CDR2 SYDVKM.

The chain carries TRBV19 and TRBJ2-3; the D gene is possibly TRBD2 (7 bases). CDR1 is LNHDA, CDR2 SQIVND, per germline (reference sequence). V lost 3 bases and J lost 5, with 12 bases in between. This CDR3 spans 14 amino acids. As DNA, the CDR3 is TGTGCCAGTAGTATGGGAGGGGGGCGAGATACGCAGTATTTT. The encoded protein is CASSMGGGRDTQYF.

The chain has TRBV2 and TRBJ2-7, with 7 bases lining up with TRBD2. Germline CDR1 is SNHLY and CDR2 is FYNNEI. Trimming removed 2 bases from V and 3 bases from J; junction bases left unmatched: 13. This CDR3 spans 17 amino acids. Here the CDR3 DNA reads TGTGCCAGCAGTGAACGAGGACAAGCGGGGAGCCACTACGAGCAGTACTTC. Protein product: CASSERGQAGSHYEQYF.

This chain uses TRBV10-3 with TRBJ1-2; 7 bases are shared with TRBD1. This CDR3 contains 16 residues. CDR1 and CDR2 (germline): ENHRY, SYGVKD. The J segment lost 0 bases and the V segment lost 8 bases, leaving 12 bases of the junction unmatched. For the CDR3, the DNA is TGTGCCATCGGCGGCCTCGGGACAGTAACTAACTATGGCTACACCTTC. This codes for CAIGGLGTVTNYGYTF.

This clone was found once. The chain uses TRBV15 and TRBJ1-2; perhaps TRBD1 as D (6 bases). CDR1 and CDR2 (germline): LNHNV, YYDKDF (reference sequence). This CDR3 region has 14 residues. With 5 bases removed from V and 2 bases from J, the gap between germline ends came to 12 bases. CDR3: CATSSDRANYGYTF. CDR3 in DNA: TGTGCCACCAGCTCGGACAGAGCCAACTATGGCTACACCTTC.

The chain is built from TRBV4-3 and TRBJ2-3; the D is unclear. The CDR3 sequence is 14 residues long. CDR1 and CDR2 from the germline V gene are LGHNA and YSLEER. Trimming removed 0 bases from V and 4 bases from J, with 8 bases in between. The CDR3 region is CASSQDRFADTQYF. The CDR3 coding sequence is TGCGCCAGCAGCCAAGATAGATTCGCAGATACGCAGTATTTT.

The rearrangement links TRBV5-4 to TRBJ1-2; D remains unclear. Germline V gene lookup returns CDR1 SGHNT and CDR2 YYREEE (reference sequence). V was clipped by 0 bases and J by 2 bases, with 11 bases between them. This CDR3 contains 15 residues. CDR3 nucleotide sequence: TGTGCCAGCAGCTTGGCCCGGGGAGGGAACTATGGCTACACCTTC. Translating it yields CASSLARGGNYGYTF.

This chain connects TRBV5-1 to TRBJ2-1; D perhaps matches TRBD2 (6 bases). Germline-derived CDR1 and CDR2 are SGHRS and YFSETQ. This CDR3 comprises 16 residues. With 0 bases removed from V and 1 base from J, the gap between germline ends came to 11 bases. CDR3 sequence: CASSLGGEGSYNEQFF. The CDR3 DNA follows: TGCGCCAGCAGCTTGGGGGGGGAAGGGTCCTACAATGAGCAGTTCTTC.

The CDR3 DNA is TGCGCCAGCAACAGGGACGGCTCCTACGAGCAGTACTTC. It encodes CASNRDGSYEQYF. The chain has TRBV5-1 and TRBJ2-7, with D perhaps TRBD1 (6 bases). CDR3 length equals 13 residues. The germline V gene has CDR1 SGHRS and CDR2 YFSETQ. The ends were cut back, 6 bases at V and 0 bases at J, with 10 bases in the middle. The whole variable domain, remainder taken from reference TRBV5-1 and TRBJ2-7, is KAGVTQTPRYLIKTRGQQVTLSCSPISGHRSVSWYQQTPGQGLQFLFEYFSETQRNKGNFPGRFSGRQFSNSRSEMNVSTLELGDSALYLCASNRDGSYEQYFGPGTRLTVT.

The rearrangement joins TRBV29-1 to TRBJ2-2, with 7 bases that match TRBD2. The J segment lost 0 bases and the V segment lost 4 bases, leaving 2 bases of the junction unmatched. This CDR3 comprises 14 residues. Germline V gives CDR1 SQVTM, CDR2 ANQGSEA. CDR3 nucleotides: TGCAGCGTTGGGGGACTACCGAACACCGGGGAGCTGTTTTTT. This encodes CSVGGLPNTGELFF.

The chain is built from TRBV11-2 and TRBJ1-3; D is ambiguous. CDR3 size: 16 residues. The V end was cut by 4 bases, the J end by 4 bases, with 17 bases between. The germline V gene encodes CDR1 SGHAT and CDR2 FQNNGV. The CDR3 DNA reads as TGTGCCAGCAGCTACCCGAGACCGGGTACCGGAAACACCATATATTTT. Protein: CASSYPRPGTGNTIYF.

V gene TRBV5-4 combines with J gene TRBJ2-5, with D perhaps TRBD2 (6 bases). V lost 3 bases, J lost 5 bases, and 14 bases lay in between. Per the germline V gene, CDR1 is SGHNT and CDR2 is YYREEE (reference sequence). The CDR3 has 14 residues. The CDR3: CASSSSGLRETQYF. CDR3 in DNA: TGTGCCAGCAGCTCGTCGGGACTCCGGGAGACCCAGTACTTC.

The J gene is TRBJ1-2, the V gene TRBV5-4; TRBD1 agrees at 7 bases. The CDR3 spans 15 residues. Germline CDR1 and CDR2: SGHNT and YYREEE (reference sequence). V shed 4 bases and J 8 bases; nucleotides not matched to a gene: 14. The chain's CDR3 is CASSTTTGLAGGYTF. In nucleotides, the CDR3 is TGTGCCAGCAGCACCACGACAGGGCTCGCGGGGGGCTACACCTTC.

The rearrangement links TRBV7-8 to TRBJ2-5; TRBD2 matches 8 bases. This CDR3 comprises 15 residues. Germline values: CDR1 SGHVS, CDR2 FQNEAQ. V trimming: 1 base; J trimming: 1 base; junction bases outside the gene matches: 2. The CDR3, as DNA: TGTGCCAGCAGCTTAGGGGCGGGGGGCCAAGAGACCCAGTACTTC. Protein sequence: CASSLGAGGQETQYF.

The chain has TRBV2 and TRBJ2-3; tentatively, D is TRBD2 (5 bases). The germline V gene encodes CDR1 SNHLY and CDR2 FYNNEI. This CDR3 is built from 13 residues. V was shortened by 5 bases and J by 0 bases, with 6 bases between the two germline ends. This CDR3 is CASSRTSTDTQYF. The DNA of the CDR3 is TGTGCCAGCAGTAGGACTAGCACAGATACGCAGTATTTT.